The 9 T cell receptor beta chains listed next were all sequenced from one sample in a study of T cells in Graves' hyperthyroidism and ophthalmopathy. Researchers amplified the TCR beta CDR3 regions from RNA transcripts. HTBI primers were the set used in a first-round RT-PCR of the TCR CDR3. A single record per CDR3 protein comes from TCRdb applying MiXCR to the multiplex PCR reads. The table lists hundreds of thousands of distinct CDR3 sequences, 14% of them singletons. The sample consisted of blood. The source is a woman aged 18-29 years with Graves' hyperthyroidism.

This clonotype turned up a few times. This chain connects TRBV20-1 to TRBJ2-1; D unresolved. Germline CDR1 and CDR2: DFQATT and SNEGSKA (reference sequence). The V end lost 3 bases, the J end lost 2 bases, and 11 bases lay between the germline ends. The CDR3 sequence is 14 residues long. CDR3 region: CSASDFVPYNEQFF. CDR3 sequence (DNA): TGCAGTGCTAGCGACTTTGTGCCCTACAATGAGCAGTTCTTC.

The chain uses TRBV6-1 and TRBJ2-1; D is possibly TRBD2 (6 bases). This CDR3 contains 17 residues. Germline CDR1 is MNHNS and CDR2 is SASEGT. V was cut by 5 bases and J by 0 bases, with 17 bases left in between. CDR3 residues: CASSSLVGLPSYNEQFF. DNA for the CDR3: TGTGCCAGCAGTTCCCTGGTGGGACTTCCCTCCTACAATGAGCAGTTCTTC.

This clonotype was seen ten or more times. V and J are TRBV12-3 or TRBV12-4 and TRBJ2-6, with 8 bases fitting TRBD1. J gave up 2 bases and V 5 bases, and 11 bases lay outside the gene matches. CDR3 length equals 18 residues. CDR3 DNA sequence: TGTGCCAGCAGTCCACGGACAGGGAGAGTCGCTGGGGCCAACGTCCTGACTTTC. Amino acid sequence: CASSPRTGRVAGANVLTF.

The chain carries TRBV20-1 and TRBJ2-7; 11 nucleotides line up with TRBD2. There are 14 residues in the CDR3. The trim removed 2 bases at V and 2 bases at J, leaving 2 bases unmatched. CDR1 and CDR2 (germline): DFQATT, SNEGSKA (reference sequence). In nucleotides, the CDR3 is TGCAGTGCTAGACGACTAGCGGGGCCCTACGAGCAGTACTTC. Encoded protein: CSARRLAGPYEQYF.

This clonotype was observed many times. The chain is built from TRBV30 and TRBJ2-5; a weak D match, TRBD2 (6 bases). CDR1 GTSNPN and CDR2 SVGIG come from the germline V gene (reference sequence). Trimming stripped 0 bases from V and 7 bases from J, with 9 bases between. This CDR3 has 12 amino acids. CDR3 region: CAWSVLGGTQYF. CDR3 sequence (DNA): TGTGCCTGGAGTGTACTGGGGGGGACCCAGTACTTC.

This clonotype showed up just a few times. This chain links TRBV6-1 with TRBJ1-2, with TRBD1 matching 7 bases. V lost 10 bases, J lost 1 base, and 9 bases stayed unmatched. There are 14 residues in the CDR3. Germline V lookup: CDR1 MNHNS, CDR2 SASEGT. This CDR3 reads CATSGTAFNYGYTF. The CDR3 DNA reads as TGTGCCACCTCCGGGACAGCTTTTAACTATGGCTACACCTTC.

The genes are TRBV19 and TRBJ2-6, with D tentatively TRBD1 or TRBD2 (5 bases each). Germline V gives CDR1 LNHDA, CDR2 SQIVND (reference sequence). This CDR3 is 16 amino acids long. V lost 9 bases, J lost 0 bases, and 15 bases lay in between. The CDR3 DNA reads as TGTGCCAGCGCTCCGGGACCCAGCTCTGGGGCCAACGTCCTGACTTTC. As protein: CASAPGPSSGANVLTF.

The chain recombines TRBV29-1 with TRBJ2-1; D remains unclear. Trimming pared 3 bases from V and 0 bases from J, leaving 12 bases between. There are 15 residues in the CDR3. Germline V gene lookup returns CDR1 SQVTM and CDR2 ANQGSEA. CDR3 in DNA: TGCAGCGTTGATTTTTCGTTTAGCTCCTACAATGAGCAGTTCTTC. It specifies CSVDFSFSSYNEQFF.

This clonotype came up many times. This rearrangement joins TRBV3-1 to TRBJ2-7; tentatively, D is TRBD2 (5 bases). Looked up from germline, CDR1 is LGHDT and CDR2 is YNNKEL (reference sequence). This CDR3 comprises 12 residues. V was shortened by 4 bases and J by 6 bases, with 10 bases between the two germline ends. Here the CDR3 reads CASSRAGSEQYF. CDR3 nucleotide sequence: TGTGCCAGCAGCCGGGCGGGTAGCGAGCAGTACTTC.